This record covers a single T cell receptor (beta chain). Its antigen is currently unknown. Treatment reported: some 19 received Ad26.COV2.S at low or high dose, single or two shots; roughly 5 received placebo; per-sample allocation not given. Day 63 after the first vaccine or placebo injection was the time point for sampling. Trimming removed 0 bases from V and 11 bases from J, with 10 bases in between. This CDR3 is built from 11 residues. Germline CDR1 SQVTM, CDR2 ANQGSEA. Some clones are missing from TCRdb's copy, which holds only in-frame ones; the method was immunoSEQ multiplex PCR. The sample includes about 220,000 clones, approximately 90% of them seen just once. The sample originates from a study of Ad26.COV2.S vaccination and SARS-CoV-2 variants. Study-wide points: Researchers reported similar non-spike TCR breadth in vaccine and placebo recipients.

This chain joins TRBV29-1 and TRBJ1-1; D is undetermined. The TCR originated in a person aged 18-65 years who received the Ad26.COV2.S COVID-19 vaccine or a placebo. The source was peripheral blood, collected in a trial of Ad26.COV2.S vaccine versus placebo. The CDR3 sequence: CSVEDVSTAFF. CDR3 in DNA: TGCAGCGTTGAAGACGTTTCGACGGCTTTCTTT.